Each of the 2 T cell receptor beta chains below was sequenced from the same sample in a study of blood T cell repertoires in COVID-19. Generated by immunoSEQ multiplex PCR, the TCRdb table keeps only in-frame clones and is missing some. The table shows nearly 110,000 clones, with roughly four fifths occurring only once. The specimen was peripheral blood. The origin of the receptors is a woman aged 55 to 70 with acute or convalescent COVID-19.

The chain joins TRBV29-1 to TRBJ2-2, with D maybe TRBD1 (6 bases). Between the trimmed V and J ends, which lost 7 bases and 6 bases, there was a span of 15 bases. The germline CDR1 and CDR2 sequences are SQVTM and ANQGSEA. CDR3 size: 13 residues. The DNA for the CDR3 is TGCAGCGCCCGGCAGTCAGGGGCCGGGGAGCTGTTTTTT. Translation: CSARQSGAGELFF.

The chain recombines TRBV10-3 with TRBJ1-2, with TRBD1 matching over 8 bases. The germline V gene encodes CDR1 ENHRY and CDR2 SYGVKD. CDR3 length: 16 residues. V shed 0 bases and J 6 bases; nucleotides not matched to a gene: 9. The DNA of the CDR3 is TGTGCCATCAGTGAGTCAGAGTGGCAGGGGGCGAATGGCTACACCTTC. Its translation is CAISESEWQGANGYTF.